Presented here are 25 T cell receptor beta chains from one specimen sequenced in a study of blood T cell repertoires in COVID-19. Repertoires were generated with immunoSEQ multiplex PCR, while TCRdb's copy carries only in-frame clones and drops some. In the table there are 120,000 or so clones, 60% to 80% of which are singletons. Sequenced input: peripheral blood. The receptor set was obtained from a woman older than 75 with active or convalescent COVID-19.

The chain couples TRBV5-6 to TRBJ1-2; D unresolved. The CDR3 length is 14 residues. Per germline, CDR1 SGHDT and CDR2 YYEEEE. V was pared by 0 bases and J by 4 bases, with 10 bases between. This chain's CDR3 is CASSLERWSYGYTF. The CDR3, as DNA: TGTGCCAGCAGCTTGGAAAGGTGGAGCTATGGCTACACCTTC.

The chain uses TRBV28 and TRBJ2-2; 9 bases align to TRBD2. The CDR3 extends over 14 amino acids. From germline, CDR1 is MDHEN and CDR2 SYDVKM. V was clipped by 6 bases and J by 4 bases; unmatched bases: 3. CDR3 in DNA: TGTGCCAGCAGGGGGACTAGCTTCACCGGGGAGCTGTTTTTT. Its protein is CASRGTSFTGELFF.

CDR3 sequence reads: CASSFPGGEREQYF. In DNA, the CDR3 is TGTGCCAGCAGCTTCCCAGGGGGCGAAAGGGAGCAGTACTTC. The chain couples TRBV5-5 to TRBJ2-7; TRBD1 matches at 8 bases. The CDR3 is 14 amino acids. The V gene end was trimmed by 2 bases and the J gene end by 7 bases; junction bases not matched to a gene: 8. Germline V CDR1 and CDR2: SGHKS, YYEKEE (reference sequence).

The chain joins TRBV7-2 to TRBJ2-1, with a tentative D call TRBD2 (6 bases). Germline-derived CDR1 and CDR2 are SGHTA and FQGNSA. Trimming shortened V by 2 bases and J by 0 bases, and 8 bases separated the two germline ends. CDR3 length: 15 residues. CDR3 loop: CASSLRGTSYNEQFF. CDR3 nucleotides: TGTGCCAGCAGCTTACGGGGGACCTCCTACAATGAGCAGTTCTTC.

About this clone itself: Other DNA variants within this sample encode the same CDR3. This chain joins TRBV5-1 and TRBJ2-7; 7 nucleotides align to TRBD1. Unmatched junction bases numbered 7, after V lost 4 bases and J lost 6 bases. The CDR3 sequence is 13 residues long. Germline V gives CDR1 SGHRS, CDR2 YFSETQ. As DNA, the CDR3 is TGCGCCAGCAGCCTTGACAGGGTAGGCGAGCAGTACTTC. It translates to CASSLDRVGEQYF.

The rearrangement uses TRBV5-1 and TRBJ2-5; D possibly corresponds to TRBD1 (6 bases). The CDR3 is made up of 13 amino acids. Deletions cut 4 bases from V and 1 base from J, with 8 bases between. Germline V gives CDR1 SGHRS, CDR2 YFSETQ. As DNA, the CDR3 is TGCGCCAGCAGCGAACAGGGCCAAGAGACCCAGTACTTC. The encoded protein is CASSEQGQETQYF.

The chain combines TRBV7-9 with TRBJ1-4, with a possible D match to TRBD1 (6 bases). The CDR3 covers 16 residues. Per germline, CDR1 SEHNR and CDR2 FQNEAQ (reference sequence). The V and J ends lost 5 bases and 2 bases respectively, with 15 bases between them. For the CDR3, the DNA is TGTGCCAGCAGCCTAATCGACAGGAACACTAATGAAAAACTGTTTTTT. It yields the protein CASSLIDRNTNEKLFF.

This clone was found many times. The V gene is TRBV7-9, the J gene TRBJ2-2; TRBD2 might be the D (6 bases). The CDR3 has 16 residues. The ends were cut back, 5 bases at V and 4 bases at J, with 17 bases in the middle. CDR1 SEHNR and CDR2 FQNEAQ come from the germline V gene (reference sequence). The CDR3 DNA reads as TGTGCCAGCAGCCGGGAGCGTTGGGAGAGCACCGGGGAGCTGTTTTTT. This encodes CASSRERWESTGELFF.

The rearrangement uses TRBV18 and TRBJ2-3; 8 bases are shared with TRBD2. The J segment lost 1 base and the V segment lost 3 bases, leaving 3 bases of the junction unmatched. Germline values: CDR1 KGHSH, CDR2 LQKENI. The CDR3 is 15 residues long. The CDR3 region is CASSPYGRGTDTQYF. The DNA for the CDR3 is TGTGCCAGCTCACCGTACGGGAGGGGCACAGATACGCAGTATTTT.

For the CDR3, the DNA is TGTGCCAGCAGTTTAGCTATCACTGAAGCTTTCTTT. As protein: CASSLAITEAFF. V gene TRBV28 combines with J gene TRBJ1-1; D gene uncertain. Trimming removed 2 bases from V and 4 bases from J, with 5 bases in between. This CDR3 comprises 12 residues. Germline-derived CDR1 and CDR2 are MDHEN and SYDVKM.

This clone has only a few counts. J is TRBJ1-2 and V is TRBV7-8; D might be TRBD1 (5 bases). This CDR3 contains 13 residues. The V gene lost 9 bases and the J gene lost 3 bases, with 14 bases spanning the gap. The germline gives CDR1 SGHVS, CDR2 FQNEAQ. CDR3 amino acids: CASKGEGDYGYTF. In nucleotides, the CDR3 is TGTGCCAGTAAAGGAGAAGGGGACTATGGCTACACCTTC.

The CDR3 DNA follows: TGCGCCAGCAGCCCGGGACAGACGTTCGCAGAGACCCAGTACTTC. Residues: CASSPGQTFAETQYF. The rearrangement uses TRBV4-3 and TRBJ2-5, with TRBD1 identical over 7 bases. The ends lost 4 bases at V and 4 bases at J; junction bases unmatched: 9. Per germline, CDR1 LGHNA and CDR2 YSLEER. The CDR3 consists of 15 residues.

The chain has TRBV19 and TRBJ2-3; 10 bases are a match to TRBD2. Germline CDR1 and CDR2: LNHDA and SQIVND (reference sequence). With 3 bases clipped from V and 4 bases from J, the junction kept 10 bases outside the gene matches. CDR3 length: 17 amino acids. The CDR3 spells CASSIDLAGVGSDTQYF. The CDR3 coding sequence is TGTGCCAGTAGTATCGATCTAGCGGGAGTAGGCTCAGATACGCAGTATTTT.

The rearrangement joins TRBV12-3 or TRBV12-4 to TRBJ1-1, with D perhaps TRBD1 (5 bases). The CDR3 spans 13 residues. The ends were cut back, 7 bases at V and 2 bases at J, with 11 bases in the middle. As DNA, the CDR3 is TGTGCCAGCACCGACAGCTCCAACACTGAAGCTTTCTTT. Residues: CASTDSSNTEAFF.

The chain links TRBV10-1 to TRBJ2-7; a possible D gene is TRBD1 (6 bases). Germline loops: CDR1 WNHNN, CDR2 SYGVQD (reference sequence). Trimming removed 8 bases from V and 11 bases from J, with 22 bases in between. This CDR3 spans 13 amino acids. In nucleotides, the CDR3 is TGCGCCAGCTCCCCCTCTGGGGGCGCGTTTAAGTACTTC. Its protein product is CASSPSGGAFKYF.

The gene calls are TRBV25-1 and TRBJ2-7; 9 bases line up with TRBD1. The CDR3 spans 15 residues. V lost 4 bases and J lost 2; bases outside the gene matches: 6. Germline V gives CDR1 MGHDK, CDR2 SYGVNS. The CDR3 DNA reads as TGTGCCAGCAGTGGATCCGGGACAGGGACCTACGAGCAGTACTTC. Protein sequence: CASSGSGTGTYEQYF.

This clone appeared a single time. The rearrangement links TRBV5-5 to TRBJ2-5; no reliable D call. This CDR3 has 14 amino acids. V dropped 3 bases and J dropped 1 base, with 10 bases sitting between them. Germline assignment: CDR1 SGHKS and CDR2 YYEKEE (reference sequence). CDR3 region: CASSSYGGQETQYF. The CDR3 nucleotides are TGTGCCAGCAGCTCATATGGCGGCCAAGAGACCCAGTACTTC.

CDR3 amino acids: CASNQALAGGYNEQFF. The CDR3 nucleotides read TGTGCCAGCAATCAGGCACTAGCGGGAGGTTACAATGAGCAGTTCTTC. The rearrangement joins TRBV27 to TRBJ2-1, with 12 positions matching TRBD2. The CDR3 has 16 residues. Germline trimming cut 7 bases from V and 4 bases from J; bases unmatched to any gene: 8. Germline lookup yields CDR1 MNHEY and CDR2 SMNVEV (reference sequence).

V usage is TRBV7-3 and J usage is TRBJ2-3, with TRBD2 matching 8 bases. The CDR3 runs 15 residues. Germline V lookup: CDR1 SGHTA, CDR2 FQGTGA. With V trimmed by 3 bases and J by 6 bases, 8 bases remained unmatched. CDR3 in DNA: TGTGCCAGCAGCTTTGAAGCGGGAGTCCCCGATACGCAGTATTTT. Its translation is CASSFEAGVPDTQYF.

This sequence joins TRBV7-6 and TRBJ2-7, with D possibly TRBD2 on 5 matching bases. Germline CDR1 and CDR2: SGHVS and FNYEAQ. This CDR3 spans 15 amino acids. The V end was cut by 5 bases, the J end by 1 base, with 15 bases between. The CDR3 DNA reads TGTGCCAGCAGCCCACACGAACGGGGTTCCTACGAGCAGTACTTC. This encodes CASSPHERGSYEQYF.

This chain joins TRBV9 and TRBJ2-5; weak D call: TRBD2 (6 bases). CDR3 length: 16 residues. V was pared by 0 bases and J by 5 bases, with 17 bases between. Germline loops: CDR1 SGDLS, CDR2 YYNGEE. The CDR3 loop reads CASSVGWRGRGETQYF. CDR3 in DNA: TGTGCCAGCAGCGTAGGGTGGAGGGGCCGGGGGGAGACCCAGTACTTC.

The V call is TRBV20-1, the J call TRBJ1-4; D possibly corresponds to TRBD1 (5 bases). Germline CDR1 DFQATT, CDR2 SNEGSKA (reference sequence). Trimming pared 3 bases from V and 8 bases from J, leaving 16 bases between. The length of the CDR3 is 14 residues. CDR3 DNA: TGCAGTGCTAGTAACCAGGGTCCAAGCGAAAAACTGTTTTTT. This sequence encodes CSASNQGPSEKLFF.

This rearrangement joins TRBV4-3 to TRBJ1-3; no firm D call. The CDR3 has 15 residues. Germline CDR1 is LGHNA and CDR2 is YSLEER. Trimming left V 0 bases short and J 4 bases short, with 10 bases between. The CDR3: CASSQDPSPGNTIYF. As DNA, the CDR3 is TGCGCCAGCAGCCAAGATCCTAGTCCCGGAAACACCATATATTTT.

The chain couples TRBV7-9 to TRBJ1-3; 9 nucleotides line up with TRBD1. Germline V gene sequence: CDR1 SEHNR, CDR2 FQNEAQ (reference sequence). The CDR3 loop spans 14 amino acids. V shed 5 bases and J 5 bases; nucleotides not matched to a gene: 4. DNA of the CDR3: TGTGCCAGCAGCCGGGGACAGGGACGAAACACCATATATTTT. Translated: CASSRGQGRNTIYF.

This clone was counted only a few times. The chain couples TRBV19 to TRBJ1-4, with 8 positions matching TRBD1. This CDR3 has 17 amino acids. Looked up from germline, CDR1 is LNHDA and CDR2 is SQIVND (reference sequence). V dropped 6 bases and J dropped 4; count of bases not matched to a gene: 13. The CDR3 loop reads CASSPTIRQGFNEKLFF. Written as DNA, the CDR3 is TGTGCCAGTAGCCCAACGATAAGACAGGGGTTTAATGAAAAACTGTTTTTT.